This T cell receptor beta chain was documented in a study of PD-1 blockade in mismatch repair-deficient tumors (dated by TCRdb to about 2017). Concerning the study at large: The trial enrolled just over 85 consecutive patients with roughly twelve mismatch repair-deficient cancer types between late 2013 and 2016, all previously treated and progressing. Deep sequencing of TCR CDR3 regions was used to track tumor-associated T cell clones in peripheral blood of patients responding to PD-1 blockade.

For every enrolled patient, mismatch repair deficiency was confirmed by either polymerase chain reaction or immunohistochemistry. TCR sequencing was carried out for three patients who responded to pembrolizumab therapy. The phase II trial prospectively evaluated PD-1 blockade with pembrolizumab in advanced mismatch repair-deficient cancers, independent of tissue of origin. Serial peripheral blood T cell samples were collected before and at multiple times after starting PD-1 blockade. Blood sampling times were reported as weeks after the first pembrolizumab dose. Receptor libraries were prepared by the immunoSEQ multiplex PCR assay. Here the immuneACCESS table is served through TCRdb, limited to in-frame sequences with V and J called. Missing clones are a known gap in these copies; in checked studies unresolved V genes cover under half, and the rest lacks a known reason. The sample table shows around 100,000 clones, and approximately 80% are seen once. The ten largest clones take up approximately 4.7% of the sample.

On this clone itself: Its antigen is still unknown. It has no much larger one-base neighbor in the sample; base qualities were not kept.

Counted from cysteine to phenylalanine, this CDR3 has 14 amino acids. Only the CDR3 DNA stays, 42 bases, in frame from base 1. CDR1 and CDR2 were assigned from the germline V gene as SNHLY and FYNNEI. Trimming costs V 3 bases and J 4 bases, and their ends lie 13 bases apart. Here is what the overall study found, with its caveats: Clones residing in the tumor, which were often undetectable in blood before treatment, expanded quickly after pembrolizumab and then contracted, generally before radiologic responses.

The sequence was obtained from an adult with mismatch repair-deficient cancer. The sample consisted of peripheral blood, taken 60 weeks after starting pembrolizumab. The chain is encoded by TRBV2 joined to TRBJ2-7; the D match is possibly TRBD1 or TRBD2, with 6 bases aligned in each. DNA sequence: TGTGCCAGCAGTGAGGAGCAGGGGAGGTACGAGCAGTACTTC. This codes for CASSEEQGRYEQYF.